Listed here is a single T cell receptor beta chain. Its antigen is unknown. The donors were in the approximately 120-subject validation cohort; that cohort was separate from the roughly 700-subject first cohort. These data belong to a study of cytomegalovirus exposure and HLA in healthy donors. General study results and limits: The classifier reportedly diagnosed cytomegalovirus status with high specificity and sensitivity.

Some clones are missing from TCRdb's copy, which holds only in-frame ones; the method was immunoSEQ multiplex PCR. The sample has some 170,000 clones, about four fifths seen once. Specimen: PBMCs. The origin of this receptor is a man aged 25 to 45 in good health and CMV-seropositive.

The CDR3 DNA reads TGTGCCAGCAGGCCCGGGACAGATACGCAGTATTTT. Amino acids: CASRPGTDTQYF. The chain combines TRBV28 with TRBJ2-3; unclear D gene. This CDR3 has 12 amino acids. Germline CDR1 reads MDHEN; CDR2 reads SYDVKM. V lost 6 bases and J lost 3, with 7 bases in between.